The source of this T cell receptor (beta chain) is a study of shared clonotypes between healthy human individuals. Across the whole study: The cohort had two women and three men, ages 18 to 49.

Each subset's genomic DNA was shared equally among a number of immunoSEQ plates. Assay used: immunoSEQ multiplex PCR; TCRdb lists only in-frame clones, some missing. The table has over 2 million clones, around 90% seen once. All donors qualified as healthy HIV-negative adults and had experienced no recent acute infections or vaccinations. The CDR3 is 13 amino acids. J was trimmed by 4 bases and V by 8 bases; bases with no gene match: 5. The germline gives CDR1 SNHLY, CDR2 FYNNEI. Material for sequencing was naive CD4+ T cells from PBMCs. Described subset: CD45RA+ positively selected. The sequence was obtained from a man aged 18 to 29 in good health. Some clones in this sample may be carry-over from other donors' samples. The chain is built from TRBV2 and TRBJ1-2; 9 nucleotides align to TRBD1. The CDR3 DNA sequence: TGTGCCAGCCTGGACAGGGGAGGCTATGGCTACACCTTC. Translation: CASLDRGGYGYTF.